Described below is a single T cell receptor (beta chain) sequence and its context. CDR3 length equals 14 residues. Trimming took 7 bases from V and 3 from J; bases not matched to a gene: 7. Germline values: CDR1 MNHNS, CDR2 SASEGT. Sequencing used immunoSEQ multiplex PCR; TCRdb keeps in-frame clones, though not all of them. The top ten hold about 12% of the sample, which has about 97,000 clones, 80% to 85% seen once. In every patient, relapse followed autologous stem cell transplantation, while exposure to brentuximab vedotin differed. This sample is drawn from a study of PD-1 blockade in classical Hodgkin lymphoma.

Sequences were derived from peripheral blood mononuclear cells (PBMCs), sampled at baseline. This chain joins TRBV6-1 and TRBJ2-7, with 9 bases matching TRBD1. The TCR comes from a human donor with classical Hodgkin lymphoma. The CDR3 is CASIGGQGRYEQYF. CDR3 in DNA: TGTGCCAGCATAGGGGGACAGGGTCGCTACGAGCAGTACTTC.